The 5 T cell receptor beta chains listed next were all sequenced from one sample in a study of T cell responses to AZD1222 COVID-19 vaccine. Method: immunoSEQ multiplex PCR; TCRdb's copy keeps in-frame clones and lacks some. Of some 280,000 clones in the sample, about 94% are singletons; the top ten hold around 0.58%. Sequenced here: peripheral blood, sampled 28 days after the second AZD1222 dose. These receptors were obtained from an adult who received the AZD1222 COVID-19 vaccine.

The rearrangement joins TRBV7-8 to TRBJ2-2; D is possibly TRBD2 (6 bases). CDR3 length equals 15 residues. Germline V CDR1 and CDR2: SGHVS, FQNEAQ. V lost 5 bases to trimming and J lost 0 bases, with 10 bases between them. For the CDR3, the DNA is TGTGCCAGCAGCGGGGGGACCACGAACACCGGGGAGCTGTTTTTT. It translates to CASSGGTTNTGELFF.

The chain is built from TRBV12-5 and TRBJ2-1; TRBD2 matches at 7 bases. The CDR3 is 13 amino acids. The junction had 7 bases not matched to a gene; V was cut back by 7 bases and J by 7 bases. Germline V gene sequence: CDR1 LGHNT, CDR2 FRNRAP. CDR3 in DNA: TGTGCTAGTGCCGCGAGCGGGGTAAATGAGCAGTTCTTC. It specifies CASAASGVNEQFF.

This chain links TRBV7-2 with TRBJ1-1; a possible D gene is TRBD1 (6 bases). The germline gives CDR1 SGHTA, CDR2 FQGNSA. The CDR3 spans 13 residues. V lost 3 bases to trimming and J lost 5 bases, with 10 bases between them. The CDR3 loop is CASSFKGGTEAFF. CDR3 coding DNA: TGTGCCAGCAGCTTTAAGGGGGGGACTGAAGCTTTCTTT.

The chain links TRBV12-3 or TRBV12-4 to TRBJ1-6; D gene unclear. The CDR3 extends over 12 amino acids. Trimming shortened V by 4 bases and J by 15 bases, and 13 bases separated the two germline ends. CDR3 region: CASSSTPWDLHF. Here the CDR3 DNA reads TGTGCCAGCAGTTCTACCCCCTGGGACCTCCACTTT.

This chain joins TRBV28 and TRBJ1-5; 7 positions match TRBD1. The CDR3 length is 15 residues. With 5 bases clipped from V and 2 bases from J, the junction kept 6 bases outside the gene matches. CDR1 and CDR2 from the germline V gene are MDHEN and SYDVKM. The CDR3 coding sequence is TGTGCCAGCAGTGCCCCTGACAGGGGCAATCAGCCCCAGCATTTT. Translating gives CASSAPDRGNQPQHF.